A single sample gave rise to the 6 T cell receptor beta chains below, sequenced in a study of T cells after yellow fever vaccination (dated by TCRdb to about 2019). The library was produced with 5' RACE. Sequencing relied on an Illumina HiSeq 2500. TCRdb reworked the public reads: Q25 trimming with fastp, MiXCR clone assembly, productive beta chains retained. Each entry is one CDR3 protein sequence, shown with its most common DNA and genes. This sample lists about 350,000 distinct CDR3 sequences; around 8.1% were detected once. Approximately 16% of the sample is held by the ten biggest clonotypes. The treatment or condition label, read with the paper, signifies: live attenuated yellow fever vaccine strain. The sample consisted of PBMCs, taken around 45 days after the first yellow fever vaccination. Receptors originate from a man aged 18-30 years who received the YFV17D yellow fever vaccine.

The chain couples TRBV7-6 to TRBJ2-1; D is unresolved. Trimming removed 5 bases from V and 9 bases from J, with 35 bases in between. Germline V gene data show CDR1 as SGHVS and CDR2 as FNYEAQ. The CDR3 spans 20 residues. The CDR3 loop reads CASSHHHPLITTTFPIEQFF. The CDR3 bases are TGTGCCAGCAGCCACCACCATCCCCTAATTACCACCACCTTTCCAATTGAGCAGTTCTTC.

The chain couples TRBV7-2 to TRBJ2-7; D is unclear. The CDR3 runs 12 residues. In germline, CDR1 is SGHTA, CDR2 FQGNSA. Between the trimmed V and J ends, which lost 4 bases and 4 bases, there was a span of 8 bases. The DNA of the CDR3 is TGTGCCAGCAGCTCCTTCATATACGAGCAGTACTTC. Translated: CASSSFIYEQYF.

This sequence joins TRBV4-2 and TRBJ2-7; D unclear. The CDR3 runs 16 residues. Germline V gives CDR1 LGHNA, CDR2 YNFKEQ. Trimming cost V 6 bases and J 1 base, with 19 bases left between them. In DNA form, the CDR3 reads TGTGCCAGCAGACCCACTTCAGGAGCCCCGTCCTACGAGCAGTACTTC. This gives the protein CASRPTSGAPSYEQYF.

This clonotype showed up many times. V usage is TRBV4-3 and J usage is TRBJ2-2, with D uncertain. The CDR3 has 14 residues. Trimming stripped 0 bases from V and 4 bases from J, with 6 bases between. The germline V gene has CDR1 LGHNA and CDR2 YSLEER. The CDR3 loop is CASSQDRATGELFF. The DNA of the CDR3 is TGCGCCAGCAGCCAAGATAGAGCCACCGGGGAGCTGTTTTTT.

In its sample, this clonotype was seen a few times. The chain has TRBV30 and TRBJ2-7; D is perhaps TRBD2 (6 bases). V dropped 5 bases and J dropped 1 base, with 15 bases sitting between them. Germline loops: CDR1 GTSNPN, CDR2 SVGIG (reference sequence). The CDR3 is made up of 14 amino acids. Here the CDR3 reads CAWETGGMSYEQYF. CDR3 coding DNA: TGTGCCTGGGAAACAGGAGGGATGTCCTACGAGCAGTACTTC.

The rearrangement uses TRBV5-4 and TRBJ2-3, with 12 bases aligning to TRBD2. The V gene's germline CDR1 is SGHNT and CDR2 YYREEE (reference sequence). This CDR3 comprises 18 residues. V gave up 1 base and J gave up 0 bases; unmatched junction bases: 6. The CDR3 bases are TGTGCCAGCAGCTTGAAGCTAGCGGGGGGGCAAAGCACAGATACGCAGTATTTT. Its protein is CASSLKLAGGQSTDTQYF.